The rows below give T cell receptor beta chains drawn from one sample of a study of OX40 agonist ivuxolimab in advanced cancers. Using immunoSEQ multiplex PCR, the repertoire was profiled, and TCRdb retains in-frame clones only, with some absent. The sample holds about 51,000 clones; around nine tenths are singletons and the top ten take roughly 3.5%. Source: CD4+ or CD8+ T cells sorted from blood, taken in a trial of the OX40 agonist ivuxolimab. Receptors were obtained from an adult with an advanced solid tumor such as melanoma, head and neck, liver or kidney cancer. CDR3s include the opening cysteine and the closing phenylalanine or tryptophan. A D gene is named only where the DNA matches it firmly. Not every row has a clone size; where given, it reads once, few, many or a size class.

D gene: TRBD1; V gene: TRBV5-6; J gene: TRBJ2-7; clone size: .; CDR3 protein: CASSQTGTGGWEQYF; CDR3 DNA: TGTGCCAGCAGCCAGACCGGGACAGGGGGTTGGGAGCAGTACTTC
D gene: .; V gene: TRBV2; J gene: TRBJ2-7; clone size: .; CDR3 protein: CASSEVKGTTFGIFYEQYF; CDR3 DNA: TGTGCCAGCAGTGAAGTAAAGGGGACAACGTTCGGAATCTTCTACGAGCAGTACTTC
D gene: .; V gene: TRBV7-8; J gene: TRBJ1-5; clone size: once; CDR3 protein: CASSLAEVNSNQPQHF; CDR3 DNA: TGTGCCAGCAGCTTAGCTGAGGTAAATAGCAATCAGCCCCAGCATTTT
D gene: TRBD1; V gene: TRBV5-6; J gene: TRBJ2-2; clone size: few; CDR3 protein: CASSLVSGKGAPGELFF; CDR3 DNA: TGTGCCAGCAGCTTGGTATCTGGAAAGGGGGCGCCCGGGGAGCTGTTTTTT
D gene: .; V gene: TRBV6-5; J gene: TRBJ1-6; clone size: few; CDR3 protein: CASRKTDYNSPLHF; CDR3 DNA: TGTGCCAGCAGGAAGACAGATTATAATTCACCCCTCCACTTT
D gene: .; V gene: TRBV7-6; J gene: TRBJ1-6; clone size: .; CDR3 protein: CASSLRQMGSSYNSPLHF; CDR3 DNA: TGTGCCAGCAGCTTGAGACAGATGGGAAGCTCCTATAATTCACCCCTCCACTTT
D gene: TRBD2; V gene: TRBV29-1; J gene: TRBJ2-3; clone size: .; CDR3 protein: CSGGEGGSDTQYF; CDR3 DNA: TGCAGCGGTGGGGAGGGCGGGTCAGATACGCAGTATTTT
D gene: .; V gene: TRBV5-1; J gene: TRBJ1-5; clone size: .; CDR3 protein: CASSPMGGQPQHF; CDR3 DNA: TGCGCCAGCAGCCCGATGGGAGGCCAGCCCCAGCATTTT
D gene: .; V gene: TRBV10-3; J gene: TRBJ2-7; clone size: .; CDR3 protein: CAISELGEQYF; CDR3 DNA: TGTGCCATCAGTGAGTTAGGAGAGCAGTACTTC
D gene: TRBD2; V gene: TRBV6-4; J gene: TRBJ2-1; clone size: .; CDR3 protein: CASSESILAGGEQFF; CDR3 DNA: TGTGCCAGCAGTGAATCGATACTAGCGGGGGGGGAGCAGTTCTTC
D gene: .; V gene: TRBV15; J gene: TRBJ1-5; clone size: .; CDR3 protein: CATSVRTDNQPQHF; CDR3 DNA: TGTGCCACCAGCGTCCGGACAGATAATCAGCCCCAGCATTTT
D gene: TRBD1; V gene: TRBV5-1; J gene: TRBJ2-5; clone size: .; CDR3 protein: CASNVDRAGQYF; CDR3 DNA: TGCGCCAGCAACGTTGACAGGGCGGGCCAGTACTTC
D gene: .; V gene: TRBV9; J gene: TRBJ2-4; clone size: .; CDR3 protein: CASSVAGEGKNIQYF; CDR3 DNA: TGTGCCAGCAGCGTAGCTGGTGAGGGGAAAAACATTCAGTACTTC
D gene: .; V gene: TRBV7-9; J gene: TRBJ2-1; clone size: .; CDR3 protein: CASSPGSGSYNEQFF; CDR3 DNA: TGTGCCAGCAGCCCCGGGAGTGGTTCCTACAATGAGCAGTTCTTC
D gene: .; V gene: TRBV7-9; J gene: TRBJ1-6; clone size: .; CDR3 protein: CASSSGQINSPLHF; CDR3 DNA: TGTGCCAGCAGCTCAGGACAGATCAATTCACCCCTCCACTTT
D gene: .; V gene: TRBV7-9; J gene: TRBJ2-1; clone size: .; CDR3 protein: CASSLGVEQFF; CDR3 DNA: TGTGCCAGCAGCTTAGGGGTTGAGCAGTTCTTC
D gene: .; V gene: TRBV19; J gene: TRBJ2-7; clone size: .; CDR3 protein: CASSPSWDEQYF; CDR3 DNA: TGTGCCAGTAGTCCCTCATGGGACGAGCAGTACTTC
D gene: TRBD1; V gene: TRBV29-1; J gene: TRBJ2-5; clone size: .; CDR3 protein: CSVDPGGMETQYF; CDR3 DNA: TGCAGCGTTGATCCAGGGGGCATGGAGACCCAGTACTTC
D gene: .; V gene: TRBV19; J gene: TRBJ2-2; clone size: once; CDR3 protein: CASSPPRRAGELFF; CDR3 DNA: TGTGCCAGTAGTCCTCCCCGGAGGGCCGGGGAGCTGTTTTTT
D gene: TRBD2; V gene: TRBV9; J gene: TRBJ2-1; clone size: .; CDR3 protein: CASSLTSGRRSYNEQFF; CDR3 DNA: TGTGCCAGCAGCCTTACTAGCGGGAGAAGGTCCTACAATGAGCAGTTCTTC
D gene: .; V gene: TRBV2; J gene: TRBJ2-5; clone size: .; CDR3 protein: CASSEARAAEVYF; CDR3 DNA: TGTGCCAGCAGTGAAGCGCGGGCGGCCGAGGTCTACTTC
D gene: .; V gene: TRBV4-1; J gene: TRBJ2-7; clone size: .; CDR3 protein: CASSQDSAGPRRYEQYF; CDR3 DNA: TGCGCCAGCAGCCAAGATTCCGCCGGACCCCGTCGCTACGAGCAGTACTTC
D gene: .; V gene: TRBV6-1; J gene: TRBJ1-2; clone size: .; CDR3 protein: CASSEGRALGGYTF; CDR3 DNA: TGTGCCAGCAGTGAAGGGCGGGCTCTAGGGGGCTACACCTTC
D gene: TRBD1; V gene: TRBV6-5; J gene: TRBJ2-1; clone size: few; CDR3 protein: CASSKTGGQYNEQFF; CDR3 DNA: TGTGCCAGCAGTAAGACAGGGGGCCAGTACAATGAGCAGTTCTTC
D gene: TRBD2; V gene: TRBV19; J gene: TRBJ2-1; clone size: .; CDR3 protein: CASKSSGSHEQFF; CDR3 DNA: TGTGCCAGTAAGTCTAGCGGGAGCCATGAGCAGTTCTTC
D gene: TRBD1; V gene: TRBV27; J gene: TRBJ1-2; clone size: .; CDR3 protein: CASSFRQGASGYTF; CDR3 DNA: TGTGCCAGCAGTTTTAGGCAGGGGGCGAGTGGCTACACCTTC
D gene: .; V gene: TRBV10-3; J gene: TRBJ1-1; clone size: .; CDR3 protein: CAIGDSEAFF; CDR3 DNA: TGTGCCATCGGGGATAGCGAAGCTTTCTTT
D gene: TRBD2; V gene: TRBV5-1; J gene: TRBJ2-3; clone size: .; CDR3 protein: CASSLDPGLAADTQYF; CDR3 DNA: TGCGCCAGCAGCTTGGATCCAGGACTAGCTGCAGATACGCAGTATTTT
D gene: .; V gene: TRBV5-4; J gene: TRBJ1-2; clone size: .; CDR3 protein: CASRLPGSGPVGYTF; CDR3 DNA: TGTGCCAGCAGGCTGCCGGGGTCGGGGCCAGTCGGCTACACCTTC
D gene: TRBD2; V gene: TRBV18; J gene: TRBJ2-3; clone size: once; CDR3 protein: CASSPSGTTDKWGTDTQYF; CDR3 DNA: TGTGCCAGCTCCCCTTCCGGGACTACCGACAAATGGGGCACAGATACGCAGTATTTT
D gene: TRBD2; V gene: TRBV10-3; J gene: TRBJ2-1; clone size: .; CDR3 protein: CAISPGGGLYNEQFF; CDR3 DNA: TGTGCCATCAGTCCGGGCGGGGGGCTCTACAATGAGCAGTTCTTC